This TCR beta chain was sequenced in a study of blood T cell repertoires in COVID-19. Turning to the study itself: Researchers got acute and convalescent COVID-19 samples from the United States, Italy and Spain. PBMCs, B-cell-depleted T cells, or T cells were the source of the cDNA or gDNA that made up the material.

Sequencing was performed with immunoSEQ multiplex PCR; in TCRdb, only in-frame clones are kept and a portion is missing. The data show 200,000 to 300,000 clones, about four fifths seen once. The germline gives CDR1 MNHNY, CDR2 SVGAGI (reference sequence). Trimming cost V 6 bases and J 4 bases, with 12 bases left between them. CDR3 length equals 14 residues. The rearrangement uses TRBV6-6 and TRBJ2-2; D uncertain. This sequence originates from a man in his fifties or sixties with acute or convalescent COVID-19. Sequencing was done on a sample of peripheral blood. The CDR3 sequence: CASSTTGRTGELFF. As DNA, the CDR3 is TGTGCCAGCAGCACCACGGGTCGCACCGGGGAGCTGTTTTTT.